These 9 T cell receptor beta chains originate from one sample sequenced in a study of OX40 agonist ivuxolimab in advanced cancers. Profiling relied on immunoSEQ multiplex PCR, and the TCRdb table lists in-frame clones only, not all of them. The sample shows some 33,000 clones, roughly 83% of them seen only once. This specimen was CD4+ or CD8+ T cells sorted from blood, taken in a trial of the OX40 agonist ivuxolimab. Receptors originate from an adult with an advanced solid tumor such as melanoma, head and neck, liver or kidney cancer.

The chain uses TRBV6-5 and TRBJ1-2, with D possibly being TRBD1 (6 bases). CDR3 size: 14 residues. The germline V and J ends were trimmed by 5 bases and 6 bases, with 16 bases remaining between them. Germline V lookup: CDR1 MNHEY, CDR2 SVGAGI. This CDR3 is CASSEVDRPNGYTF. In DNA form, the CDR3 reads TGTGCCAGCAGTGAAGTTGACAGGCCGAATGGCTACACCTTC.

The CDR3 nucleotides are TGTGCCAGCAGTTGGGGACAGAGGAGCTCCTACGAGCAGTACTTC. It encodes CASSWGQRSSYEQYF. The chain has TRBV6-5 and TRBJ2-7, with 7 bases that match TRBD1. The CDR3 is 15 amino acids. Germline loops: CDR1 MNHEY, CDR2 SVGAGI. J gave up 0 bases and V 4 bases, and 6 bases lay outside the gene matches.

The CDR3 loop is CASSTGLDTEAFF. CDR3 DNA sequence: TGTGCCAGCAGTACCGGGCTCGACACTGAAGCTTTCTTT. V gene TRBV6-4 combines with J gene TRBJ1-1; D is undetermined. CDR1 is MRHNA and CDR2 is SNTAGT in the germline V gene. V was shortened by 5 bases and J by 3 bases, with 10 bases between the two germline ends. The CDR3 extends over 13 amino acids.

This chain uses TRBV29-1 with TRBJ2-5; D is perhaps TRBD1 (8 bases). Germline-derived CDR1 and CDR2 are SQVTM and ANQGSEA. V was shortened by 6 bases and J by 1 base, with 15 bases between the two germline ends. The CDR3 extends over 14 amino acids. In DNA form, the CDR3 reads TGCAGCGTCCACAGGGGGGGGCCCCAAGAGACCCAGTACTTC. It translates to CSVHRGGPQETQYF. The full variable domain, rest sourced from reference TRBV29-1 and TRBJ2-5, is SAVISQKPSRDICQRGTSLTIQCQVDSQVTMMFWYRQQPGQSLTLIATANQGSEATYESGFVIDKFPISRPNLTFSTLTVSNMSPEDSSIYLCSVHRGGPQETQYFGPGTRLLVL.

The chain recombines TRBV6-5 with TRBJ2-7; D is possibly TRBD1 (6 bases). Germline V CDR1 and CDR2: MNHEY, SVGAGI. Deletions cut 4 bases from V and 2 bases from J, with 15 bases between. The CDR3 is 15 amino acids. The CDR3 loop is CASSSNRAGTYEQYF. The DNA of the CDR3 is TGTGCCAGCAGTTCCAACAGGGCTGGGACCTACGAGCAGTACTTC.

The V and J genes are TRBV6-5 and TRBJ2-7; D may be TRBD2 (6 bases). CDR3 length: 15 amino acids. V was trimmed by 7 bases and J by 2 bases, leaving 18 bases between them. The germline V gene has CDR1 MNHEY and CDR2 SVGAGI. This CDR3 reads CASTGGDVWTYEQYF. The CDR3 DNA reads TGTGCCAGCACCGGAGGGGACGTCTGGACCTACGAGCAGTACTTC.

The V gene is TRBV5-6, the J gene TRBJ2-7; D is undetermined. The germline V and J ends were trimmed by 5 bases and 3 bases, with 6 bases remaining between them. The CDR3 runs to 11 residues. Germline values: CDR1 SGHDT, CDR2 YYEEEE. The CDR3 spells CASSWGYEQYF. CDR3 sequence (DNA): TGTGCCAGCAGTTGGGGCTACGAGCAGTACTTC.

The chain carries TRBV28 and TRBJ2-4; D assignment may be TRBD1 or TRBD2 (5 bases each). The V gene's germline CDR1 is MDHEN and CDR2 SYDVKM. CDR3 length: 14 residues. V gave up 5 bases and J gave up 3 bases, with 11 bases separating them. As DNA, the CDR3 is TGTGCCAGCAGTCCACAGAGGGGCAAAAACATTCAGTACTTC. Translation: CASSPQRGKNIQYF.

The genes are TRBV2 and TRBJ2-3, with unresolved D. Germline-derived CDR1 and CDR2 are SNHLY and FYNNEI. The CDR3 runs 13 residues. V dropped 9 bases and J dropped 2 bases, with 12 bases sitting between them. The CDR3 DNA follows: TGTGCCAGTCGGTCGCCGGACACAGATACGCAGTATTTT. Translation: CASRSPDTDTQYF.